This T cell receptor beta chain was sequenced during a study of T cells in Graves' hyperthyroidism and ophthalmopathy. Study background: Peripheral blood draws took place at initial diagnosis, ahead of any treatment.

With regard to this clonotype: What it recognizes is unknown.

Researchers amplified the TCR beta CDR3 regions from RNA transcripts. In the first-round RT-PCR of the TCR CDR3, the HTBI primer set was used. MiXCR was run by TCRdb on the multiplex PCR reads, yielding one entry per CDR3 protein. Of about 700,000 distinct CDR3 sequences listed, less than 15% were seen once; the top ten hold 10%. CDR1 and CDR2 from the germline V gene are SGHNT and YENEEA. The junction had 13 bases not matched to a gene; V was cut back by 4 bases and J by 9 bases. The CDR3 sequence is 16 residues long. General study points: A 13 V-J model separated ophthalmopathy from stable hyperthyroidism.

The receptor was derived from a woman aged 18-30 years with Graves' hyperthyroidism. This rearrangement joins TRBV11-3 to TRBJ2-1; 9 bases line up with TRBD2. The sequencing input was blood. The CDR3 sequence: CASSSERAGGLLEQFF. The CDR3 DNA reads as TGTGCCAGCAGCTCCGAACGGGCGGGAGGGCTACTTGAGCAGTTCTTC. The full variable domain, with the rest looked up from reference TRBV11-3 and TRBJ2-1, is EAGVVQSPRYKIIEKKQPVAFWCNPISGHNTLYWYLQNLGQGPELLIRYENEEAVDDSQLPKDRFSAERLKGVDSTLKIQPAELGDSAVYLCASSSERAGGLLEQFFGPGTRLTVL.